Following are 14 T cell receptor beta chains from one sample sequenced in a study of response to subunit inactivated influenza vaccine. Via MiXCR, TCRdb re-called the RT-PCR reads, giving one row per CDR3 protein. The sample comprises hundreds of thousands of distinct CDR3 sequences, approximately 18% of which are singletons, and roughly a tenth rests with the top ten. Material: PBMCs from blood, obtained roughly 5 days after vaccination. These receptors were collected from a man aged 50 to 60 who received an inactivated influenza vaccine.

J is TRBJ1-3 and V is TRBV28; D remains unclear. The CDR3 consists of 14 residues. Germline values: CDR1 MDHEN, CDR2 SYDVKM. The ends were cut back, 6 bases at V and 4 bases at J, with 13 bases in the middle. This CDR3 reads CASSPVAWGNTIYF. As DNA, the CDR3 is TGTGCCAGCAGCCCTGTGGCTTGGGGAAACACCATATATTTT.

This chain links TRBV15 with TRBJ2-2; perhaps D is TRBD1 or TRBD2 (5 bases each). V was cut by 7 bases and J by 3 bases, with 12 bases left in between. The CDR3 consists of 14 residues. Germline assignment: CDR1 LNHNV and CDR2 YYDKDF (reference sequence). CDR3 region: CATTRGKDTGELFF. In DNA, the CDR3 is TGTGCCACCACTCGGGGCAAGGACACCGGGGAGCTGTTTTTT.

There are a few counts of this clonotype. V and J are TRBV4-3 and TRBJ2-1, with D unclear. The CDR3 consists of 16 residues. Germline-derived CDR1 and CDR2 are LGHNA and YSLEER. Deletions cut 0 bases from V and 4 bases from J, with 13 bases between. Written as DNA, the CDR3 is TGCGCCAGCAGCCAAGATCCGGTAGCACCTTACAATGAGCAGTTCTTC. It codes for CASSQDPVAPYNEQFF.

The V and J genes are TRBV20-1 and TRBJ2-7; D is possibly TRBD1 or TRBD2 (5 bases each). The CDR3 is 15 amino acids. V dropped 4 bases and J dropped 3 bases, with 19 bases sitting between them. Germline values: CDR1 DFQATT, CDR2 SNEGSKA (reference sequence). CDR3 region: CSAMGLGAGNYEQYF. CDR3 DNA sequence: TGCAGTGCTATGGGTCTCGGGGCAGGTAACTACGAGCAGTACTTC.

The sample holds a few counts of this clonotype. The chain has TRBV5-1 and TRBJ2-3; D not resolved. Trimming removed 1 base from V and 0 bases from J, with 9 bases in between. The CDR3 is 15 residues long. Per germline, CDR1 SGHRS and CDR2 YFSETQ. CDR3 bases: TGCGCCAGCAGCTTGAGTCCCTACAGCACAGATACGCAGTATTTT. Encoded protein: CASSLSPYSTDTQYF.

V usage is TRBV7-9 and J usage is TRBJ2-3; TRBD1 or TRBD2 may be the D gene (6 bases each). The CDR3 loop spans 15 amino acids. V lost 1 base, J lost 3 bases, and 11 bases lay in between. Per the germline V gene, CDR1 is SEHNR and CDR2 is FQNEAQ (reference sequence). The CDR3 region is CASSLVRGQTDTQYF. In DNA, the CDR3 is TGTGCCAGCAGCTTAGTACGGGGGCAGACAGATACGCAGTATTTT.

This clonotype was detected only a few times. The chain combines TRBV7-6 with TRBJ2-2; 10 bases agree with TRBD2. V gave up 6 bases and J gave up 6 bases; unmatched junction bases: 13. Germline V CDR1 and CDR2: SGHVS, FNYEAQ. The CDR3 covers 17 residues. The CDR3 sequence is CASRRKREGDLSGELFF. Here the CDR3 DNA reads TGTGCCAGCAGGAGGAAGCGGGAGGGAGATTTATCCGGGGAGCTGTTTTTT.

This clonotype was seen more than once but under ten times. The chain carries TRBV12-3 or TRBV12-4 and TRBJ1-5; 10 positions agree with TRBD1. The CDR3 runs to 13 residues. Losses at the gene ends were 6 bases for V and 9 bases for J; bases not matched to a gene: 5. CDR3 nucleotides: TGTGCCAGCAGCCCGGGACAGGGGATGCCCCAGCATTTT. Translating gives CASSPGQGMPQHF.

The chain recombines TRBV7-2 with TRBJ1-5, with 7 positions matching TRBD1. The V gene's germline CDR1 is SGHTA and CDR2 FQGNSA. This CDR3 spans 15 amino acids. J was trimmed by 6 bases and V by 5 bases; bases with no gene match: 10. The chain's CDR3 is CASSPGQVISQPQHF. The CDR3 DNA reads TGTGCCAGCAGCCCCGGACAGGTCATTAGTCAGCCCCAGCATTTT.

The chain has TRBV12-3 or TRBV12-4 and TRBJ1-4; 8 bases fit TRBD1. Trimming cost V 5 bases and J 8 bases; bases outside gene matches: 13. The CDR3 extends over 16 amino acids. In nucleotides, the CDR3 is TGTGCCAGCAGTCCCCCTTTGACAGGGGATTTCGAAAAACTGTTTTTT. Its protein is CASSPPLTGDFEKLFF.

This clonotype came up a few times. The gene calls are TRBV28 and TRBJ2-7, with 8 bases identical to TRBD1. V lost 6 bases, J lost 6 bases, and 10 bases stayed unmatched. The germline CDR1 and CDR2 sequences are MDHEN and SYDVKM. CDR3 length equals 14 residues. CDR3 sequence reads: CASSQGQGSTEQYF. The CDR3 DNA reads as TGTGCCAGCAGCCAAGGACAGGGCTCGACCGAGCAGTACTTC. Drawing the rest from reference TRBV28 and TRBJ2-7, the complete variable domain is DVKVTQSSRYLVKRTGEKVFLECVQDMDHENMFWYRQDPGLGLRLIYFSYDVKMKEKGDIPEGYSVSREKKERFSLILESASTNQTSMYLCASSQGQGSTEQYFGPGTRLTVT.

A few counts support this clonotype. The rearrangement joins TRBV5-1 to TRBJ2-3, with D possibly TRBD2 on 5 matching bases. Germline V gene lookup returns CDR1 SGHRS and CDR2 YFSETQ. CDR3 length equals 15 residues. The germline V and J ends were trimmed by 0 bases and 1 base, with 9 bases remaining between them. The CDR3 protein is CASSLEGRGTDTQYF. As DNA, the CDR3 is TGCGCCAGCAGCTTGGAAGGGCGGGGCACAGATACGCAGTATTTT.

The gene calls are TRBV28 and TRBJ2-2, with 12 bases matching TRBD2. This CDR3 has 17 residues. J was trimmed by 1 base and V by 7 bases; bases with no gene match: 7. CDR1 is MDHEN, CDR2 SYDVKM, per germline. CDR3 in amino acids: CASTATGLAGNTGELFF. The CDR3 bases are TGTGCCAGCACTGCGACGGGACTAGCGGGGAACACCGGGGAGCTGTTTTTT.

The chain recombines TRBV4-2 with TRBJ2-7, with D hard to call. In germline, CDR1 is LGHNA, CDR2 YNFKEQ. The V end lost 0 bases, the J end lost 5 bases, and 17 bases lay between the germline ends. The CDR3 runs to 16 residues. The CDR3 DNA follows: TGTGCCAGCAGCCAAGAGATGGCCAGCCTCGGAAACGAGCAGTACTTC. This codes for CASSQEMASLGNEQYF.